These T cell receptor beta chains were read from a single sample in a study of shared clonotypes between healthy human individuals. Assay used: immunoSEQ multiplex PCR; TCRdb lists only in-frame clones, some missing. This sample has about 2 million clones; 85% to 95% occur once, and the top ten carry roughly 1%. Sequenced sample: naive CD8+ T cells sorted from blood. All receptors derive from a man in his late teens or twenties in good health. Both conserved end residues are part of each CDR3. The D gene is left open where the match is weak. Rows may omit the clone size; those that give it use once, few, many or a size class.

j_call | d_call | clone_size | v_call | cdr3_aa | cdr3_nt
TRBJ2-2 | TRBD1 | - | TRBV5-5 | CASVSVTGVWTGELFF | TGTGCCAGCGTCTCGGTAACAGGGGTTTGGACCGGGGAGCTGTTTTTT
TRBJ2-5 | - | - | TRBV5-1 | CASSPGTQYQETQYF | TGCGCCAGCAGCCCCGGGACACAGTACCAAGAGACCCAGTACTTC
TRBJ2-1 | - | - | TRBV2 | CASSGTGNEQFF | TGTGCCAGCAGCGGGACGGGCAATGAGCAGTTCTTC
TRBJ2-7 | - | - | TRBV29-1 | CSVEVSGNSYEQYF | TGCAGCGTTGAAGTGAGCGGAAACTCCTACGAGCAGTACTTC
TRBJ2-7 | - | - | TRBV2 | CASSEGSGAEQYF | TGTGCCAGCAGTGAAGGGTCAGGGGCCGAGCAGTACTTC
TRBJ2-7 | - | - | TRBV5-1 | CASSLEDSLYEQYF | TGCGCCAGCAGCTTGGAGGATAGTCTCTACGAGCAGTACTTC
TRBJ2-1 | TRBD1 | - | TRBV5-1 | CASSRGQGYYNEQFF | TGCGCCAGCAGCAGAGGACAGGGGTACTACAATGAGCAGTTCTTC
TRBJ1-6 | TRBD1 | - | TRBV27 | CASSLVGQGSHSPLHF | TGTGCCAGCAGTTTAGTGGGACAGGGATCACATTCACCCCTCCACTTT
TRBJ2-7 | - | - | TRBV2 | CASSEAGQFLDGDEQYF | TGTGCCAGCAGTGAAGCCGGGCAGTTCTTAGACGGCGACGAGCAGTACTTC
TRBJ1-5 | TRBD1 | - | TRBV5-1 | CASRRPRDRANQPQHF | TGCGCCAGCAGACGACCCCGAGACAGGGCCAATCAGCCCCAGCATTTT
TRBJ2-7 | - | - | TRBV7-9 | CASSPFSGEQYF | TGTGCCAGCAGCCCTTTTTCAGGCGAGCAGTACTTC
TRBJ2-7 | - | - | TRBV6-5 | CASSIDRNSYEQYF | TGTGCCAGCAGCATCGACAGGAACTCCTACGAGCAGTACTTC
TRBJ2-2 | - | - | TRBV10-3 | CAIRRTEITGELFF | TGTGCCATCAGGAGGACGGAGATTACCGGGGAGCTGTTTTTT
TRBJ2-7 | - | - | TRBV5-6 | CASSLGGIEQYF | TGTGCCAGCAGCTTGGGGGGGATCGAGCAGTACTTC
TRBJ2-1 | - | - | TRBV11-1 | CASSFGAAREQFF | TGTGCCAGCAGCTTCGGTGCGGCACGGGAGCAGTTCTTC
TRBJ1-4 | - | - | TRBV15 | CATSSSRAVDEKLFF | TGTGCCACCAGCAGTAGTAGGGCGGTAGATGAAAAACTGTTTTTT
TRBJ2-2 | TRBD1 | - | TRBV27 | CASSWDRAGTGELFF | TGTGCCAGCAGTTGGGACAGGGCGGGCACCGGGGAGCTGTTTTTT
TRBJ2-2 | TRBD2 | - | TRBV9 | CASSASGRAVNTGELFF | TGTGCCAGCAGCGCCAGCGGGAGGGCCGTGAACACCGGGGAGCTGTTTTTT
TRBJ2-3 | TRBD2 | once | TRBV4-3 | CASSQVKTGLAGGVEDTQYF | TGCGCCAGCAGCCAAGTCAAAACAGGACTAGCGGGAGGAGTGGAAGATACGCAGTATTTT
TRBJ2-7 | TRBD2 | - | TRBV4-3 | CASSQEPSGSSYEQYF | TGCGCCAGCAGCCAAGAGCCTAGCGGGAGCTCCTACGAGCAGTACTTC
TRBJ2-7 | - | - | TRBV7-6 | CASSLSWGYEQYF | TGTGCCAGCAGCTTAAGTTGGGGGTACGAGCAGTACTTC
TRBJ1-1 | - | - | TRBV5-6 | CASSFRALREAFF | TGTGCCAGCAGCTTCAGGGCGTTACGCGAAGCTTTCTTT
TRBJ2-7 | TRBD2 | - | TRBV15 | CATSRAVGSGRDEQYF | TGTGCCACCAGCAGAGCCGTCGGATCGGGGAGGGACGAGCAGTACTTC
TRBJ1-4 | TRBD1 | - | TRBV5-4 | CASSLGRQGDEKLFF | TGTGCCAGCAGCTTGGGGCGACAGGGAGATGAAAAACTGTTTTTT
TRBJ1-6 | - | - | TRBV19 | CACGDPSSYNSPLHF | TGTGCCTGCGGAGACCCTAGCTCCTATAATTCACCCCTCCACTTT
TRBJ2-2 | - | - | TRBV2 | CASSERTVTNTGELFF | TGTGCCAGCAGTGAAAGGACAGTGACGAACACCGGGGAGCTGTTTTTT
TRBJ2-3 | TRBD2 | - | TRBV11-2 | CASSSGLAGATDTQYF | TGTGCCAGCAGCTCAGGACTAGCGGGGGCCACAGATACGCAGTATTTT
TRBJ2-3 | - | - | TRBV29-1 | CSVVSMGTDTQYF | TGCAGCGTTGTTAGCATGGGCACAGATACGCAGTATTTT
TRBJ2-5 | TRBD1 | once | TRBV6-5 | CASSLGQGQETQYF | TGTGCCAGCAGTCTCGGACAGGGCCAAGAGACCCAGTACTTC
TRBJ1-2 | TRBD1 | - | TRBV4-1 | CASSQVDRANYGYTF | TGCGCCAGCAGCCAAGTCGACAGGGCAAACTATGGCTACACCTTC
TRBJ2-7 | TRBD2 | - | TRBV5-8 | CASIHPGLAAYEQYF | TGTGCCAGCATTCATCCGGGACTAGCGGCCTACGAGCAGTACTTC
TRBJ2-6 | - | - | TRBV5-1 | CASSLRGPFSGANVLTF | TGCGCCAGCAGCTTACGGGGTCCCTTCTCTGGGGCCAACGTCCTGACTTTC
TRBJ2-7 | - | - | TRBV7-9 | CASRGDPTYEQYF | TGTGCCAGCAGGGGGGACCCAACCTACGAGCAGTACTTC
TRBJ2-1 | TRBD2 | - | TRBV7-9 | CASEGASGTLYNEQFF | TGTGCCAGCGAGGGGGCTAGCGGGACCTTGTACAATGAGCAGTTCTTC
TRBJ2-3 | - | - | TRBV9 | CASSEDRGTDTQYF | TGTGCCAGCAGCGAGGATCGGGGGACAGATACGCAGTATTTT
TRBJ2-7 | TRBD1 | - | TRBV6-6 | CASSSPDRGGDEQYF | TGTGCCAGCAGTTCCCCGGACAGGGGAGGCGACGAGCAGTACTTC
TRBJ2-3 | TRBD2 | - | TRBV14 | CASSQDGGGATDTQYF | TGTGCCAGCAGCCAAGACGGCGGGGGGGCAACAGATACGCAGTATTTT
TRBJ2-7 | - | - | TRBV7-9 | CASSTDRYEQYF | TGTGCCAGCAGTACCGACAGGTACGAGCAGTACTTC
TRBJ2-7 | TRBD1 | once | TRBV27 | CASSLLRQGYEQYF | TGTGCCAGCAGTTTATTGAGACAGGGCTACGAGCAGTACTTC
TRBJ1-1 | - | - | TRBV27 | CASSLLGTEAFF | TGTGCCAGCAGTTTATTAGGCACTGAAGCTTTCTTT